This T cell receptor (beta chain) was identified during a study of Tregs in tolerant kidney transplant recipients. Background on the study: Recipients received nonmyeloablative bone marrow transplants from related graft donors, with transient mixed chimerism.

Regarding this clone: Its antigen is currently unknown. The CDR3 goes on 3 residues after the read ends, and that part is filled in from the germline J gene.

Study-wide results and limits: For some patients, primers changed over time, blocking nucleotide-level comparison. Antigen-driven expansion was suggested because donor-specific Tregs expanded more than all Tregs in tolerant patients. No direct test of biological reproducibility was done here.

V shed 9 bases, J shed 6 bases, and the junction held 5 bases outside the gene matches. From germline, CDR1 is SEHNR and CDR2 FQNEAQ (reference sequence). The CDR3 extends over 14 amino acids. Profiling relied on immunoSEQ multiplex PCR, and the TCRdb table lists in-frame clones only, not all of them. Recorded for this sample: fewer than 55,000 clones. The sequenced sample was CD4+ T cells from blood, obtained before the transplant. The V gene is TRBV7-9, the J gene TRBJ2-3, with TRBD2 matching 14 bases. The TCR was taken from a human donor who received a combined kidney and bone marrow transplant. Partial CDR3 DNA: TGTGCCAGTGGGACTAGCGGGAGATTCGATACG. This codes for CASGTSGRFDT. The full-length CDR3 reads as CASGTSGRFDTQYF.